This entry lists 26 T cell receptor beta chains sequenced from one sample in a study of blood T cell repertoires in COVID-19. Here immunoSEQ multiplex PCR was the method, and the copy in TCRdb shows in-frame clones only, minus some. The repertoire consists of 88,000 or so clones, with around 75% occurring once and the leading ten covering about 24%. The sequencing input was peripheral blood. Receptor source: a human donor in a cohort sampled during active COVID-19.

The sample holds a few counts of this clone. V usage is TRBV4-1 and J usage is TRBJ1-4; the match to TRBD1 covers 7 bases. The V segment lost 4 bases and the J segment 0 bases; nucleotides outside the gene matches: 5. The CDR3 extends over 16 amino acids. Germline V gene data show CDR1 as MGHRA and CDR2 as YSYEKL. The DNA for the CDR3 is TGCGCCAGCAGCCGCGGACAGGCTTCAACTAATGAAAAACTGTTTTTT. Translating gives CASSRGQASTNEKLFF.

The CDR3, as DNA: TGTGCCAGCAGTCGGACTAGCGGGAGCAATGAGCAGTTCTTC. Translating gives CASSRTSGSNEQFF. The genes are TRBV2 and TRBJ2-1; 13 nucleotides align to TRBD2. The CDR3 covers 14 residues. With V trimmed by 5 bases and J by 6 bases, 1 base remained unmatched. Germline-derived CDR1 and CDR2 are SNHLY and FYNNEI.

This sequence joins TRBV7-9 and TRBJ1-2; the D gene is possibly TRBD1 (6 bases). Trimming shortened V by 7 bases and J by 4 bases, and 16 bases separated the two germline ends. From germline, CDR1 is SEHNR and CDR2 FQNEAQ (reference sequence). CDR3 length equals 14 residues. The CDR3 region is CASTQGFRTYGYTF. The CDR3 region has the DNA TGTGCCAGCACCCAGGGGTTCAGGACCTATGGCTACACCTTC. The whole variable domain, filled in from reference TRBV7-9 and TRBJ1-2, reads DTGVSQNPRHKITKRGQNVTFRCDPISEHNRLYWYRQTLGQGPEFLTYFQNEAQLEKSRLLSDRFSAERPKGSFSTLEIQRTEQGDSAMYLCASTQGFRTYGYTFGSGTRLTVV.

This chain connects TRBV24-1 to TRBJ2-1, with TRBD1 matching 7 bases. The CDR3 totals 15 residues. The ends lost 4 bases at V and 8 bases at J; junction bases unmatched: 10. Germline assignment: CDR1 KGHDR and CDR2 SFDVKD. Here the CDR3 reads CATSDGTAVWDEQFF. The CDR3 DNA reads TGTGCCACCAGTGACGGGACAGCTGTTTGGGATGAGCAGTTCTTC.

This chain connects TRBV11-3 to TRBJ2-7; TRBD1 matches 7 bases. J was trimmed by 5 bases and V by 5 bases; bases with no gene match: 6. The CDR3 extends over 13 amino acids. Germline CDR1 SGHNT, CDR2 YENEEA. The CDR3 protein is CASSPGGPHEQYF. The DNA for the CDR3 is TGTGCCAGCAGCCCAGGGGGTCCCCACGAGCAGTACTTC. The complete variable domain, with remaining parts taken from reference TRBV11-3 and TRBJ2-7, reads EAGVVQSPRYKIIEKKQPVAFWCNPISGHNTLYWYLQNLGQGPELLIRYENEEAVDDSQLPKDRFSAERLKGVDSTLKIQPAELGDSAVYLCASSPGGPHEQYFGPGTRLTVT.

The rearrangement links TRBV18 to TRBJ1-1, with 7 bases matching TRBD1. V was pared by 6 bases and J by 8 bases, with 12 bases of the junction left unmatched. The CDR3 is made up of 14 amino acids. Germline values: CDR1 KGHSH, CDR2 LQKENI. The CDR3 is CASSPSRDSIEAFF. The CDR3, as DNA: TGTGCCAGCTCCCCCTCCCGGGACAGCATAGAAGCTTTCTTT.

This clone was found a few times. The chain employs TRBV14 and TRBJ2-3; D is uncertain. This CDR3 comprises 16 residues. V shed 4 bases and J shed 1 base, with 15 bases lying between them. Germline values: CDR1 SGHDN, CDR2 FVKESK. CDR3 nucleotide sequence: TGTGCCAGCAGCCTATCTTACCGGTACGGCACAGATACGCAGTATTTT. Amino acids: CASSLSYRYGTDTQYF.

This clone was counted between two and nine times. The V and J genes are TRBV23-1 and TRBJ1-4; D ambiguous. TRBV23-1 carries the ORF label, with uncertain function. The CDR3 covers 15 residues. The ends were cut back, 5 bases at V and 7 bases at J, with 17 bases in the middle. The CDR3 bases are TGCGCCAGCAGTAACCGGGATCGGTCCGTTGAAAAACTGTTTTTT. This encodes CASSNRDRSVEKLFF.

The chain has TRBV6-2 or TRBV6-3 and TRBJ2-2; 7 positions agree with TRBD1. The V gene's germline CDR1 is MNHEY and CDR2 SVGEGT. The V segment lost 1 base and the J segment 5 bases; nucleotides outside the gene matches: 10. This CDR3 region has 17 residues. The CDR3 reads CASSYFPPGGRTGELFF. CDR3 DNA sequence: TGTGCCAGCAGTTACTTCCCCCCAGGGGGTCGGACCGGGGAGCTGTTTTTT.

CDR3 loop: CASSLGLAGTDTQYF. In DNA, the CDR3 is TGTGCCAGCAGCTTGGGACTAGCGGGAACAGATACGCAGTATTTT. The V and J genes are TRBV5-4 and TRBJ2-3; TRBD2 matches at 11 bases. Germline V CDR1 and CDR2: SGHNT, YYREEE (reference sequence). Unmatched junction bases numbered 0, after V lost 0 bases and J lost 3 bases. The CDR3 length is 15 residues.

This clone occurred once. The gene calls are TRBV5-1 and TRBJ1-5, with D perhaps TRBD1 (6 bases). Per germline, CDR1 SGHRS and CDR2 YFSETQ. V was cut by 4 bases and J by 0 bases, with 11 bases left in between. CDR3 length: 15 residues. CDR3 sequence reads: CASSPGGASNQPQHF. The CDR3 nucleotides read TGCGCCAGCAGCCCGGGGGGGGCTAGCAATCAGCCCCAGCATTTT.

The chain recombines TRBV7-6 with TRBJ2-1; 11 bases fit TRBD2. The V segment lost 1 base and the J segment 7 bases; nucleotides outside the gene matches: 3. This CDR3 region has 15 residues. Germline CDR1 is SGHVS and CDR2 is FNYEAQ. CDR3 region: CASSLGLAGYNEQFF. In DNA, the CDR3 is TGTGCCAGCAGCTTAGGACTAGCGGGATATAATGAGCAGTTCTTC.

This clone came up once. The rearrangement uses TRBV19 and TRBJ2-2; possibly TRBD1 for D (5 bases). The germline V and J ends were trimmed by 11 bases and 0 bases, with 13 bases remaining between them. There are 14 residues in the CDR3. CDR1 and CDR2 from the germline V gene are LNHDA and SQIVND (reference sequence). CDR3 sequence (DNA): TGTGCCGGGTCGACAGTCGCGAACACCGGGGAGCTGTTTTTT. It encodes CAGSTVANTGELFF.

The chain has TRBV14 and TRBJ2-7, with 7 positions matching TRBD2. Per germline, CDR1 SGHDN and CDR2 FVKESK. V shed 4 bases and J 5 bases; nucleotides not matched to a gene: 11. This CDR3 region has 15 residues. CDR3 nucleotides: TGTGCCAGCAGCCGGGGGTTTGCGGGAGTCGACGAGCAGTACTTC. It encodes CASSRGFAGVDEQYF.

The J gene is TRBJ2-2, the V gene TRBV11-2, with a tentative D call TRBD1 (6 bases). Germline-derived CDR1 and CDR2 are SGHAT and FQNNGV. This CDR3 is 13 amino acids long. The V gene lost 5 bases and the J gene lost 9 bases, with 13 bases spanning the gap. CDR3 loop: CASSQTGFRELFF. In nucleotides, the CDR3 is TGTGCCAGCAGCCAAACAGGGTTTAGGGAGCTGTTTTTT.

The V call is TRBV10-3, the J call TRBJ1-6; TRBD1 agrees at 7 bases. CDR3 size: 12 residues. V trimming: 8 bases; J trimming: 7 bases; junction bases outside the gene matches: 2. The germline CDR1 and CDR2 sequences are ENHRY and SYGVKD. This CDR3 reads CAIRDRNSPLHF. The CDR3 coding sequence is TGTGCCATCCGGGACAGAAATTCACCCCTCCACTTT.

The rearrangement uses TRBV25-1 and TRBJ2-3; 10 nucleotides align to TRBD2. Germline lookup yields CDR1 MGHDK and CDR2 SYGVNS. CDR3 length: 16 residues. With V trimmed by 2 bases and J by 4 bases, 6 bases remained unmatched. This chain's CDR3 is CASSELSGRAPDTQYF. The CDR3 DNA reads TGTGCCAGCAGTGAACTAAGCGGGAGGGCCCCAGATACGCAGTATTTT. Full variable domain (rest looked up from reference TRBV25-1 and TRBJ2-3): EADIYQTPRYLVIGTGKKITLECSQTMGHDKMYWYQQDPGMELHLIHYSYGVNSTEKGDLSSESTVSRIRTEHFPLTLESARPSHTSQYLCASSELSGRAPDTQYFGPGTRLTVL.

This rearrangement joins TRBV11-2 to TRBJ2-7; 8 bases are shared with TRBD2. Germline CDR1 and CDR2: SGHAT and FQNNGV. The CDR3 extends over 15 amino acids. V lost 4 bases and J lost 4; bases outside the gene matches: 9. The CDR3 bases are TGTGCCAGCAGCTCCCAAGCGGGAGAGGGGTACGAGCAGTACTTC. Translating gives CASSSQAGEGYEQYF.

The chain joins TRBV2 to TRBJ2-7; possible D gene TRBD1, 5 bases. CDR3 length: 14 residues. CDR1 and CDR2 (germline): SNHLY, FYNNEI. The V gene lost 4 bases and the J gene lost 2 bases, with 12 bases spanning the gap. The CDR3 DNA follows: TGTGCCAGCAGTGTCATCAGGGATACCTACGAGCAGTACTTC. Protein product: CASSVIRDTYEQYF.

V gene TRBV19 combines with J gene TRBJ1-6; D is ambiguous. Trimming left V 3 bases short and J 0 bases short, with 6 bases between. Germline V gene data show CDR1 as LNHDA and CDR2 as SQIVND (reference sequence). The CDR3 sequence is 15 residues long. The CDR3 is CASSITGSYNSPLHF. CDR3 DNA: TGTGCCAGTAGTATTACTGGCTCCTATAATTCACCCCTCCACTTT.

The J gene is TRBJ2-7, the V gene TRBV4-2, with 7 bases aligning to TRBD2. The germline V gene has CDR1 LGHNA and CDR2 YNFKEQ. V lost 4 bases to trimming and J lost 6 bases; unmatched junction nucleotides: 15. This CDR3 comprises 16 residues. CDR3 residues: CASSPPDWSGAREQYF. The CDR3, as DNA: TGTGCCAGCAGCCCTCCGGACTGGAGCGGGGCCCGCGAGCAGTACTTC.

This chain connects TRBV7-3 to TRBJ2-3; 7 nucleotides align to TRBD1. Germline CDR1 reads SGHTA; CDR2 reads FQGTGA. This CDR3 contains 16 residues. Unmatched junction bases numbered 9, after V lost 5 bases and J lost 1 base. The CDR3 region has the DNA TGTGCCAGCAGCCCAGACAGGGCTCGGGGCACAGATACGCAGTATTTT. Its translation is CASSPDRARGTDTQYF.

By proportion, this clone is large. V is TRBV5-1 and J is TRBJ2-3; 10 bases are shared with TRBD2. This CDR3 is 17 amino acids long. After removal of 0 bases from V and 3 bases from J, the junction contained 7 bases not matched to a gene. CDR1 is SGHRS and CDR2 is YFSETQ in the germline V gene. CDR3 loop: CASSLGVAGGLTDTQYF. The CDR3 nucleotides are TGCGCCAGCAGCTTGGGGGTAGCGGGAGGTCTGACAGATACGCAGTATTTT. The whole variable domain, remainder taken from reference TRBV5-1 and TRBJ2-3, is KAGVTQTPRYLIKTRGQQVTLSCSPISGHRSVSWYQQTPGQGLQFLFEYFSETQRNKGNFPGRFSGRQFSNSRSEMNVSTLELGDSALYLCASSLGVAGGLTDTQYFGPGTRLTVL.

The J gene is TRBJ2-3, the V gene TRBV11-2, with D possibly TRBD1 on 6 matching bases. V dropped 5 bases and J dropped 6 bases, with 15 bases sitting between them. The CDR3 contains 14 residues. In germline, CDR1 is SGHAT, CDR2 FQNNGV. CDR3 sequence (DNA): TGTGCCAGCAGCCCCACTTCCAGGGGTGATACGCAGTATTTT. Translating gives CASSPTSRGDTQYF.

This clone was detected only a few times. The rearrangement uses TRBV6-5 and TRBJ1-2; 10 bases are a match to TRBD1. The CDR3 sequence is 15 residues long. In germline, CDR1 is MNHEY, CDR2 SVGAGI. J was trimmed by 2 bases and V by 5 bases; bases with no gene match: 5. CDR3 DNA: TGTGCCAGCAGTCAACCGGGACAGGGGAACTATGGCTACACCTTC. This codes for CASSQPGQGNYGYTF.

Only a few counts were recorded for this clone. This chain joins TRBV5-1 and TRBJ2-7; D ambiguous. The CDR3 is 15 residues long. Germline CDR1 and CDR2: SGHRS and YFSETQ. Deletions cut 1 base from V and 6 bases from J, with 17 bases between. Here the CDR3 reads CASSLRGLGDSEQYF. CDR3 in DNA: TGCGCCAGCAGCTTGCGAGGCCTAGGCGACTCCGAGCAGTACTTC.